This TCR beta chain stems from a study of T-cell memory formation after mild COVID-19. Study-wide context: TCR clusters mostly belonged to single donors. Study results and limitations: CD4+ clones that contracted lay mainly in CM and EM; CD8+ ones lay in EMRA. Balance between CD4 and CD8 was seen in clones contracting day 15 to 85, and a CD4+ lean was seen in later expanders. Confirmation of SARS-CoV-2 specificity was lacking for second-wave clones peaking day 37.

TCRdb used MiXCR to reprocess the 5' RACE reads, holding one entry per CDR3 protein. The table has 350,000 to 500,000 distinct CDR3 sequences, about a sixth seen once; the top ten hold roughly 21%. This clonotype was found a few times. Its specificity is not known. Germline loops: CDR1 SGHRS, CDR2 YFSETQ. CDR3 length: 13 residues. V was shortened by 5 bases and J by 3 bases, with 12 bases between the two germline ends. Material for sequencing was PBMCs or a T cell subset sorted from them (not recorded which). The chain couples TRBV5-1 to TRBJ2-7, with D perhaps TRBD2 (5 bases). The sequence was obtained from a man aged 18 to 30 who had mild COVID-19 (a few samples of this study predate the infection). Cell type and time point are not known. CDR3 region: CASSFGRGYEQYV. The CDR3 DNA reads TGCGCCAGCAGTTTCGGACGGGGCTACGAGCAGTACGTC.